This T cell receptor (beta chain) was profiled in a study of cytomegalovirus exposure and HLA in healthy donors. Study conclusions and caveats: The presence/absence work took it that sequencing depth was about the same across donors.

CDR3 length: 15 amino acids. Germline loops: CDR1 LNHDA, CDR2 SQIVND (reference sequence). Deletions cut 1 base from V and 0 bases from J, with 8 bases between. In the case of this clone: The antigen is undetermined.

Amplification used 60 Vbeta primers and 13 Jbeta primers. Assay: immunoSEQ multiplex PCR; the TCRdb copy retains only in-frame clones and omits some. This table holds 80,000 to 100,000 clones. The genes are TRBV19 and TRBJ2-3; D is possibly TRBD2 (6 bases). Sequences were obtained from PBMCs. The TCR comes from a man aged 45-65 years in good health and CMV-seropositive. CDR3 DNA: TGTGCCAGTAGTATAGCGGGGACTAGCACAGATACGCAGTATTTT. It is translated as CASSIAGTSTDTQYF. The full variable domain, rest sourced from reference TRBV19 and TRBJ2-3, is DGGITQSPKYLFRKEGQNVTLSCEQNLNHDAMYWYRQDPGQGLRLIYYSQIVNDFQKGDIAEGYSVSREKKESFPLTVTSAQKNPTAFYLCASSIAGTSTDTQYFGPGTRLTVL.